Listed below are T cell receptor beta chains from one sample, sequenced in a study of cytomegalovirus exposure and HLA in healthy donors. The method was immunoSEQ multiplex PCR; TCRdb's version includes in-frame clones alone and lacks a portion of them. The table for this sample gives approximately 52,000 clones. The material sequenced was PBMCs. The source of these receptors is a woman aged 55 to 70 in good health and CMV-seropositive. Both conserved end residues are part of each CDR3.

TRBV29-1	-	CSVEGLRGPYEQYF
TRBV6-5	TRBJ2-1	CASRKTGVDEQFF
TRBV7-2	TRBJ2-4	CASSLGSGMGIQYF
TRBV6-6	TRBJ2-3	CASSLGGGGTDTQYF
TRBV19	TRBJ2-7	CASAGLAGYEQYF
TRBV28	TRBJ1-5	CASSTTGGSNQPQHF
TRBV19	TRBJ1-4	CASSTRRVNEKLFF
TRBV29-1	TRBJ1-2	CSVVDSEIGYTF
TRBV15	TRBJ1-1	CATSRDFGNTEAFF
TRBV29-1	TRBJ2-1	CSVEPVKQGGATRQFF
TRBV7-2	TRBJ2-2	CASSPRLAGSTGELFF
TRBV5-6	TRBJ2-3	CASSLTGLAGEDTQYF
TRBV4-1	TRBJ2-7	CASSQDGGQGRGEQYF
TRBV28	TRBJ2-7	CASRLPYEQYF
TRBV19	TRBJ2-3	CASSIPAGVSDTQYF
TRBV7-9	TRBJ2-7	CASSYLYEQYF
TRBV5-1	TRBJ2-1	CATTWTSGGREWVNEQFF
TRBV29-1	TRBJ2-2	CSARQGAGGELFF
TRBV27	TRBJ1-3	CASSPSHDRSSGNTIYF
TRBV6-5	TRBJ1-2	CASSYGAGTHGYTF
TRBV4-1	TRBJ2-1	CASSQDQDRGFSDNEQFF
TRBV6-4	TRBJ1-5	CASSHPEDRDWRQPQHF
TRBV6-1	TRBJ1-4	CASSERGASEKLFF
TRBV7-9	TRBJ1-2	CATPLRNGYTF
TRBV28	TRBJ1-5	CASSSPGQKNQPQHF
TRBV5-1	TRBJ2-2	CASSEEGTGELFF
TRBV18	TRBJ2-3	CASSPPQGGTQYF
TRBV6-1	TRBJ2-5	CASERQGRIETQYF
TRBV7-6	TRBJ1-1	CASSSGTVNTEAFF
TRBV6-5	TRBJ2-7	CASSYQQGISYEQYF
TRBV7-2	TRBJ1-1	CASSLPRDGTEAFF
TRBV5-1	TRBJ2-1	CASRGRASSLDEQFF
TRBV29-1	TRBJ1-2	CSVGQDYGYTF
TRBV29-1	TRBJ2-7	CSVGGGTVYEQYF
TRBV19	TRBJ1-5	CASRGREGNQPQHF
TRBV11-3	TRBJ2-2	CASSLDRGSGELFF
TRBV7-9	TRBJ1-2	CASSLNQGAYGYTF
TRBV7-6	TRBJ1-1	CASSKYRGSEDFF
TRBV11-3	TRBJ1-2	CASSLSGTGGDGYTF
TRBV5-1	TRBJ2-2	CASSLRGSSGELFF
TRBV7-6	TRBJ2-7	CASSSSLLSYEQYF
TRBV7-8	TRBJ2-5	CASGQQGIQETQYF
TRBV15	TRBJ2-7	CATSSPGQGGTYEQYF
TRBV19	TRBJ1-6	CASSLSVGTVNSPLHF
TRBV27	TRBJ1-2	CASSPPGGGYTF